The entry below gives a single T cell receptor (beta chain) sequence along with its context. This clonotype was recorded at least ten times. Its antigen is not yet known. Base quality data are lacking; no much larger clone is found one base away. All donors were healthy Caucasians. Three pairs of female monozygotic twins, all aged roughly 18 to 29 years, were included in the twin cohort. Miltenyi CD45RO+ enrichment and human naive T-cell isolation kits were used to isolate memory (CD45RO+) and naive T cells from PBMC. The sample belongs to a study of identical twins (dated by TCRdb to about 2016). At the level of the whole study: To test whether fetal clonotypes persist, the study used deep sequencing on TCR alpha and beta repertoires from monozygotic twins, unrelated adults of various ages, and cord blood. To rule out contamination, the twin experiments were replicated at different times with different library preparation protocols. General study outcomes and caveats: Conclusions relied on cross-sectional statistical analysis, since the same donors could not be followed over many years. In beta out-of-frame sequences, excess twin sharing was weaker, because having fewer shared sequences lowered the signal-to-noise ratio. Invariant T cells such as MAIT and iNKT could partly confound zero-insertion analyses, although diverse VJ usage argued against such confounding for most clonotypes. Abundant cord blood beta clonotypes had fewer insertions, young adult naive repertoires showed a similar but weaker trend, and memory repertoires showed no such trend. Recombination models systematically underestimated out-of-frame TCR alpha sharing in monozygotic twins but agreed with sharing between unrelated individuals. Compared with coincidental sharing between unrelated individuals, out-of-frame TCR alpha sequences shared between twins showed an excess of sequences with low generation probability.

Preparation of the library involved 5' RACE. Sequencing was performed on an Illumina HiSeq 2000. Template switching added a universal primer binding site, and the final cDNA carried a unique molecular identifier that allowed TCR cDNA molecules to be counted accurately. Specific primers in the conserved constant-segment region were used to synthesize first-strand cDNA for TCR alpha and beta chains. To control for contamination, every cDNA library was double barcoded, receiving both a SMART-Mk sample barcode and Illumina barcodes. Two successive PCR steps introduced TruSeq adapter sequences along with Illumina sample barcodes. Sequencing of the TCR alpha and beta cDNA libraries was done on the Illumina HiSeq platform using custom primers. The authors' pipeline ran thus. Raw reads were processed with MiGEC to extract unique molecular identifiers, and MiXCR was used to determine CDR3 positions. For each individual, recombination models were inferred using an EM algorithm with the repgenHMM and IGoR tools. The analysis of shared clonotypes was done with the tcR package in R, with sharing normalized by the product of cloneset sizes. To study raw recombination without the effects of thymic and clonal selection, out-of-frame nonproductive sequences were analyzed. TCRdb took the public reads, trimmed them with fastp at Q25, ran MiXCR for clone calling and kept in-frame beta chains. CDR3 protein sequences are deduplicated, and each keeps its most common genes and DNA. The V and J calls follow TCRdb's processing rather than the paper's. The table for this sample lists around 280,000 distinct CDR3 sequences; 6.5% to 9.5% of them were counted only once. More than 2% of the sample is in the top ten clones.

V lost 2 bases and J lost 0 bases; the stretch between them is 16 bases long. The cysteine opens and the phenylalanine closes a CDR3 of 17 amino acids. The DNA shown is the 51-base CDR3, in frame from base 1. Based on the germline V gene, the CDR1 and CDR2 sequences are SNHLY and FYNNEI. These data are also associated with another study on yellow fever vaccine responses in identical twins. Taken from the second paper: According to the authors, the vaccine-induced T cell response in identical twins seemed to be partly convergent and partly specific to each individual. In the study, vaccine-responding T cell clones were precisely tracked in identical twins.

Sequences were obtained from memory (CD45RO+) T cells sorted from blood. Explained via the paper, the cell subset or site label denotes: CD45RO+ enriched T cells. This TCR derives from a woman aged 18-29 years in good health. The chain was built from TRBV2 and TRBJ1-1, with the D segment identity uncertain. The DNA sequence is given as TGTGCCAGCAGTGAAAAGTCCCCAGGCCCTCTGAACACTGAAGCTTTCTTT. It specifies CASSEKSPGPLNTEAFF.